This TCR beta chain is drawn from a study of early T cells in non-severe SARS-CoV-2 infection. Looked up from germline, CDR1 is WNHNN and CDR2 is SYGVQD (reference sequence). CDR3 length: 13 amino acids. With 5 bases removed from V and 7 bases from J, the gap between germline ends came to 14 bases. This clonotype came up many times. Individual cDNA molecules were tagged with unique molecular identifiers. TCRdb reprocessed the 5' RACE reads via MiXCR and lists one record per CDR3 protein. Here the sample spans about 54,000 distinct CDR3 sequences, roughly 8.2% being singletons. The source was whole blood, collected at baseline. This rearrangement joins TRBV10-1 to TRBJ1-1; D might be TRBD1 (6 bases). The TCR originated in an adult who was a healthcare worker with PCR-confirmed SARS-CoV-2 infection or an uninfected control (not recorded which). The CDR3 DNA reads TGCGCCAGCAGTTCCCAGGGGCGAGGTGAAGCTTTCTTT. Its protein is CASSSQGRGEAFF.